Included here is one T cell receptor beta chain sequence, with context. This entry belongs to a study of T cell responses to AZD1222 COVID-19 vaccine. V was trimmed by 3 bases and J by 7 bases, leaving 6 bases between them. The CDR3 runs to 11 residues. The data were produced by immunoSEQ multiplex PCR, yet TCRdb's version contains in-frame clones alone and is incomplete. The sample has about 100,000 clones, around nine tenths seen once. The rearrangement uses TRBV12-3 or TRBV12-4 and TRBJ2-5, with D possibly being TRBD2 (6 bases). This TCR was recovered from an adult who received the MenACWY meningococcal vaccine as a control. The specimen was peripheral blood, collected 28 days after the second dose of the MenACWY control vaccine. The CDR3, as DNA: TGTGCCAGCAGTTTGGAGGGGACCCAGTACTTC. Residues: CASSLEGTQYF.